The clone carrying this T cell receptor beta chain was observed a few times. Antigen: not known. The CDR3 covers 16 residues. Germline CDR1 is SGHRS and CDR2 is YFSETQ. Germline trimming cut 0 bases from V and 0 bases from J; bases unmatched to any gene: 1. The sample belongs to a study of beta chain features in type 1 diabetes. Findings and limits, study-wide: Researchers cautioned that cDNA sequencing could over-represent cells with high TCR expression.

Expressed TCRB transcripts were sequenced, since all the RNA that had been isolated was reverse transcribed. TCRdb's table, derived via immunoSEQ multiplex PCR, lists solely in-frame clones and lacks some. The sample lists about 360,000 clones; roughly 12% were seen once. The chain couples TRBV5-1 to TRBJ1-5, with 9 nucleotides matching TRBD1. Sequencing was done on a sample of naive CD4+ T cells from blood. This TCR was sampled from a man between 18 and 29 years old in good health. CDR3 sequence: CASSLGDRDSNQPQHF. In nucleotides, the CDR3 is TGCGCCAGCAGCTTGGGGGACAGGGATAGCAATCAGCCCCAGCATTTT.